This T cell receptor (beta chain) was captured by sequencing in a study of PD-1 blockade in classical Hodgkin lymphoma. Findings and caveats of the study: In CD4+ cells, TCR diversity went up significantly by C4D1, but in CD8+ cells it did not. At baseline, newly diagnosed patients reportedly showed less TCR diversity than healthy donors.

Following autologous stem cell transplantation, relapse occurred in every patient, and exposure to brentuximab vedotin varied. With regard to this clone: What it binds is not known.

The protocol was immunoSEQ multiplex PCR, while the TCRdb copy is restricted to in-frame clones and leaves out a portion. The sample shows around 150,000 clones, approximately 80% of them seen only once. With 2 bases removed from V and 3 bases from J, the gap between germline ends came to 14 bases. Germline V gives CDR1 ENHRY, CDR2 SYGVKD. The CDR3 extends over 15 amino acids. The TCR was taken from a human donor with classical Hodgkin lymphoma. The sample in question was peripheral blood mononuclear cells (PBMCs), obtained before the second cycle of nivolumab. This chain links TRBV10-3 with TRBJ2-7; TRBD1 might be the D (5 bases). CDR3 coding DNA: TGTGCCATCAGTGAGGTTGGCAGGGAAGGCTACGAGCAGTACTTC. Encoded protein: CAISEVGREGYEQYF.